This T cell receptor (beta chain) was retrieved from a study of tumor-infiltrating lymphocytes in oesophageal squamous cell carcinoma. TCRdb reprocessed the PCR reads via MiXCR and lists one record per CDR3 protein. The repertoire holds around 12,000 distinct CDR3 sequences, with around 56% as singletons. CDR3 length equals 12 residues. Germline V lookup: CDR1 MNHEY, CDR2 SVGEGT. Sequenced input: esophageal tumor tissue. This TCR was recovered from a female donor with esophageal squamous cell carcinoma. The J gene is TRBJ2-1, the V gene TRBV6-2 or TRBV6-3; D gene unclear. The last part of the DNA fits TRBJ2-5 better; the J call may be wrong. CDR3 nucleotide sequence: TGTGCCAGCAGTGAAGATCTGGAGACCCAGTACTTC. This sequence encodes CASSEDLETQYF.